The TCR beta chain under discussion was sequenced for a study of identical twins. Germline lookup yields CDR1 SGHVS and CDR2 FNYEAQ. Trimming took 1 base from V and 0 from J; bases not matched to a gene: 3. The CDR3 loop spans 16 amino acids. The sample holds a few counts of this clonotype. Its antigen is as yet unknown. TCRdb analysed the 5' RACE reads with MiXCR anew, one entry per CDR3 protein. This table has 400,000 to 500,000 distinct CDR3 sequences, about a fifth appearing once. Points from the study as a whole: There was an excess of low generation probability in the out-of-frame alpha sequences that twins shared. Insertions were fewer in abundant cord blood beta clonotypes, whereas memory repertoires showed none of this pattern.

This TCR was recovered from a man between 45 and 60 years old in good health. This chain uses TRBV7-6 with TRBJ2-1; 7 nucleotides align to TRBD1. The specimen sequenced was naive T cells sorted from blood. In DNA, the CDR3 is TGTGCCAGCAGCTTAGTGGGACAGAACTCCTACAATGAGCAGTTCTTC. This encodes CASSLVGQNSYNEQFF. Based on the CDR3 plus reference TRBV7-6 and TRBJ2-1, the full variable domain is GAGVSQSPRYKVTKRGQDVALRCDPISGHVSLYWYRQALGQGPEFLTYFNYEAQQDKSGLPNDRFSAERPEGSISTLTIQRTEQRDSAMYRCASSLVGQNSYNEQFFGPGTRLTVL.